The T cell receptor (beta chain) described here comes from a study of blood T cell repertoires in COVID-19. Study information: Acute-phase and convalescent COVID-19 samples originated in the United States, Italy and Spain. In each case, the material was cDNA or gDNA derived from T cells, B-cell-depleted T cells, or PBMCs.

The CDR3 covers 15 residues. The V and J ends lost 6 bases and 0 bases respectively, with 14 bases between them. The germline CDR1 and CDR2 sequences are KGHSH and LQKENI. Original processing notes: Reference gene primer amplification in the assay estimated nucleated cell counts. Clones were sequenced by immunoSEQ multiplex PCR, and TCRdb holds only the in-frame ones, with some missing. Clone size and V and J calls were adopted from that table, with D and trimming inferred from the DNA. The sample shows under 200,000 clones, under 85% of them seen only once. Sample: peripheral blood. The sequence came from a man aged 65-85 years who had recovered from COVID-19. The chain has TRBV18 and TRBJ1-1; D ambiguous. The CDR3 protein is CASSPSGEMNTEAFF. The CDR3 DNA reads TGTGCCAGCTCTCCATCGGGAGAGATGAACACTGAAGCTTTCTTT.